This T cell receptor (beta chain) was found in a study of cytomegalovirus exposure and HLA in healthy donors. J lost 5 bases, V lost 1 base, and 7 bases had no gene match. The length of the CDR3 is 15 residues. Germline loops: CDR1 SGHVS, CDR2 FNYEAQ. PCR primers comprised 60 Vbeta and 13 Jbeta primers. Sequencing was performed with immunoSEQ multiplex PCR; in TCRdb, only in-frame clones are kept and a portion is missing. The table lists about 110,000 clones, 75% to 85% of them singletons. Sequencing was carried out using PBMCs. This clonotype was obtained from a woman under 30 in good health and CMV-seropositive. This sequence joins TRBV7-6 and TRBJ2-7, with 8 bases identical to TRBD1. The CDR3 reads CASSLVQGASDEQYF. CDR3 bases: TGTGCCAGCAGCTTAGTGCAGGGGGCATCCGACGAGCAGTACTTC.